Only one count was recorded for the clone carrying this T cell receptor (beta chain). Its antigen is not identified. These data originate in a study of graft-versus-host responses after intestinal transplantation. Trimming shortened V by 5 bases and J by 6 bases, and 13 bases separated the two germline ends. This CDR3 comprises 13 residues. Germline CDR1 MNHEY, CDR2 SVGAGI. Whole-study results and caveats: Early post-transplant falls in HvG clones accompanied the peak levels of circulating GvH clones.

Using immunoSEQ multiplex PCR, the repertoire was profiled, and TCRdb retains in-frame clones only, with some absent. The data contain 25,000 to 30,000 clones, around 80% of them seen just once; the ten biggest clones take up roughly 0.7%. The chain couples TRBV6-5 to TRBJ1-2; D possibly corresponds to TRBD1 (6 bases). This sample comprised unstimulated CD4+ T cells sorted from spleen or lymph node cells, obtained before intestinal transplant. This TCR came from a human donor who received an intestinal transplant. The CDR3: CASSPTGLDGYTF. The CDR3 DNA reads as TGTGCCAGCAGTCCTACAGGGCTCGATGGCTACACCTTC.